A single sample is the source of the 15 T cell receptor beta chains below, sequenced in a study of blood T cell repertoires in COVID-19. Produced via immunoSEQ multiplex PCR; TCRdb's table is partial and in-frame only. The sample shows a few hundred thousand clones, more than 75% of them seen only once. The sample comprised PBMCs or T cells enriched from blood (not recorded which). The origin of the receptors is a woman under 30 who had recovered from COVID-19.

The genes are TRBV7-9 and TRBJ2-3; D is possibly TRBD2 (6 bases). CDR1 is SEHNR and CDR2 is FQNEAQ in the germline V gene (reference sequence). V lost 5 bases and J 4 bases, leaving 10 bases between the germline ends. The CDR3 is 13 residues long. This CDR3 is CASSVSGADTQYF. The CDR3 region has the DNA TGTGCCAGCAGCGTTTCGGGGGCAGATACGCAGTATTTT.

The chain carries TRBV5-1 and TRBJ1-2; 9 positions agree with TRBD1. V dropped 3 bases and J dropped 6; count of bases not matched to a gene: 6. The CDR3 spans 14 residues. CDR1 SGHRS and CDR2 YFSETQ come from the germline V gene. CDR3 sequence (DNA): TGCGCCAGCAGCTCGGGACAGGGAGTGGATGGCTACACCTTC. Translated: CASSSGQGVDGYTF.

The rearrangement links TRBV24-1 to TRBJ2-1; D unclear. The germline V gene has CDR1 KGHDR and CDR2 SFDVKD. CDR3 length: 11 amino acids. V lost 9 bases and J lost 4, with 6 bases in between. CDR3 bases: TGTGCCACCGGGCGTTACAATGAGCAGTTCTTC. The encoded protein is CATGRYNEQFF.

V is TRBV29-1 and J is TRBJ1-1; TRBD1 is a possible D gene (6 bases). This CDR3 region has 15 residues. V shed 6 bases and J shed 1 base, with 18 bases lying between them. CDR1 and CDR2 (germline): SQVTM, ANQGSEA. The chain's CDR3 is CSVLREGQTNTEAFF. The CDR3, as DNA: TGCAGCGTCCTAAGGGAGGGACAAACGAACACTGAAGCTTTCTTT.

The chain uses TRBV7-9 and TRBJ1-2, with a possible D match to TRBD1 (6 bases). Germline V lookup: CDR1 SEHNR, CDR2 FQNEAQ (reference sequence). The CDR3 contains 14 residues. Trimming removed 4 bases from V and 8 bases from J, with 17 bases in between. As DNA, the CDR3 is TGTGCCAGCAGCTCGGGACGGGGGGCGCAGGGCTACACCTTC. This translates into CASSSGRGAQGYTF.

The CDR3 sequence: CASSFLTLEAFF. Written as DNA, the CDR3 is TGTGCCAGCAGTTTTCTGACACTCGAAGCTTTCTTT. This sequence joins TRBV12-3 or TRBV12-4 and TRBJ1-1; D gene uncertain. The CDR3 length is 12 residues. Between the trimmed V and J ends, which lost 3 bases and 8 bases, there was a span of 10 bases.

As to this clone: Other DNA sequences in the sample encode the same CDR3. The chain has TRBV18 and TRBJ1-2; TRBD1 is a possible D gene (6 bases). Germline V CDR1 and CDR2: KGHSH, LQKENI. The CDR3 has 14 amino acids. V gave up 2 bases and J gave up 2 bases, with 9 bases separating them. The CDR3 coding sequence is TGTGCCAGCTCACCAGGCGACAGGAACTATGGCTACACCTTC. This gives the protein CASSPGDRNYGYTF.

The chain uses TRBV6-2 or TRBV6-3 and TRBJ2-1; 7 nucleotides agree with TRBD1. This CDR3 has 13 residues. CDR1 MNHEY and CDR2 SVGEGT come from the germline V gene. After removal of 5 bases from V and 6 bases from J, the junction contained 4 bases not matched to a gene. CDR3 in DNA: TGTGCCAGCAGTCACGGACAGGTCAATGAGCAGTTCTTC. Amino acids: CASSHGQVNEQFF.

The chain combines TRBV10-3 with TRBJ1-2; 7 bases map to TRBD1. J lost 8 bases, V lost 7 bases, and 7 bases had no gene match. The CDR3 contains 12 residues. In germline, CDR1 is ENHRY, CDR2 SYGVKD. This chain's CDR3 is CAITPDREGYTF. In DNA, the CDR3 is TGTGCCATCACTCCTGACAGGGAAGGCTACACCTTC.

As concerns this clone: Sequence at one end of the junction differs from germline and may be a read error. The rearrangement joins TRBV27 to TRBJ1-5; D is undetermined. The CDR3 is 13 amino acids. From germline, CDR1 is MNHEY and CDR2 SMNVEV (reference sequence). CDR3: CASKVSGATRRYF. CDR3 in DNA: TGTGCCAGCAAGGTCTCAGGTGCCACGAGGAGGTATTTT.

This sequence joins TRBV2 and TRBJ1-2, with TRBD1 matching over 11 bases. J gave up 8 bases and V 8 bases, and 10 bases lay outside the gene matches. CDR1 is SNHLY, CDR2 FYNNEI, per germline. This CDR3 contains 14 residues. CDR3 DNA sequence: TGTGCCAGCGGGGAGGACAGGGGGCGAGGGGGCTACACCTTC. Translating gives CASGEDRGRGGYTF.

This clone was counted a few times. The chain combines TRBV27 with TRBJ2-7; TRBD1 agrees at 10 bases. The germline gives CDR1 MNHEY, CDR2 SMNVEV (reference sequence). This CDR3 has 15 amino acids. Trimming cost V 7 bases and J 3 bases; bases outside gene matches: 9. The CDR3 region has the DNA TGTGCCAGCACCCTTTTGGGGACAGGGGACTACGAGCAGTACTTC. Translation: CASTLLGTGDYEQYF.

J is TRBJ2-7 and V is TRBV6-2 or TRBV6-3; D gene ambiguous. CDR1 MNHEY and CDR2 SVGEGT come from the germline V gene. V dropped 4 bases and J dropped 2 bases, with 12 bases sitting between them. The CDR3 length is 14 residues. The CDR3 loop reads CASSLPARAYEQYF. The CDR3 bases are TGTGCCAGCAGTTTGCCCGCACGAGCCTACGAGCAGTACTTC.

This chain connects TRBV28 to TRBJ2-7; a weak D match, TRBD1 (6 bases). The CDR3 covers 12 residues. Germline CDR1 reads MDHEN; CDR2 reads SYDVKM. Trimming took 7 bases from V and 2 from J, leaving 9 bases between them. The CDR3 DNA follows: TGTGCCAGCAATTCAGGGGCCTACGAGCAGTACTTC. Its protein is CASNSGAYEQYF.

The rearrangement joins TRBV27 to TRBJ2-5, with a weak D call TRBD2 (6 bases). The CDR3 totals 15 residues. Trimming removed 0 bases at V and 2 bases at J, with 10 bases between. Germline CDR1 MNHEY, CDR2 SMNVEV (reference sequence). In DNA form, the CDR3 reads TGTGCCAGCAGTTTATCGCCGGGGAGGCAAGAGACCCAGTACTTC. This gives the protein CASSLSPGRQETQYF.